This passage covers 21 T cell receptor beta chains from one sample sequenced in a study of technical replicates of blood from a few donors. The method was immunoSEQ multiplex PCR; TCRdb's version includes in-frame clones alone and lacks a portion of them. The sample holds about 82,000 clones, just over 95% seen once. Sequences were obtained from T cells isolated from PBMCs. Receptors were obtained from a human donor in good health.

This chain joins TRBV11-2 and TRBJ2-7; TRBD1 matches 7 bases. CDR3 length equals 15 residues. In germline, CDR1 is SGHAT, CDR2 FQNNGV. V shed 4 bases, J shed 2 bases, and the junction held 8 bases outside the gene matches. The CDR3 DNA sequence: TGTGCCAGCAGCTCGGGCGTCGGGACAGCCTACGAGCAGTACTTC. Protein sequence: CASSSGVGTAYEQYF.

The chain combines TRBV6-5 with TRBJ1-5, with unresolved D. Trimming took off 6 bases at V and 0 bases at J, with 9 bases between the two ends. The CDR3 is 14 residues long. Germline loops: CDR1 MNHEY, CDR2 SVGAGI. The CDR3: CASSPDISNQPQHF. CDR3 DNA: TGTGCCAGCAGCCCTGACATTAGCAATCAGCCCCAGCATTTT.

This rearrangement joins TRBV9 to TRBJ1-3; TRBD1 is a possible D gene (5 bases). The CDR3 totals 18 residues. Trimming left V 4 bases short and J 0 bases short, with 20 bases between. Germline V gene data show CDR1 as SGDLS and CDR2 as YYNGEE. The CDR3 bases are TGTGCCAGCAGCCCGAGGGGTTCGTTCGGGAGCTCTGGAAACACCATATATTTT. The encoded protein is CASSPRGSFGSSGNTIYF.

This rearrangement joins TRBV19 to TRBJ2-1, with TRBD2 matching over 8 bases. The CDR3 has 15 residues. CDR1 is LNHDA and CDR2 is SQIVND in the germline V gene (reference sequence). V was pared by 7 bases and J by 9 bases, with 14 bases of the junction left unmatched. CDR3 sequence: CASTLLAGSSVEQFF. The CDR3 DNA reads TGTGCCAGTACACTGCTAGCGGGTAGTTCGGTTGAGCAGTTCTTC.

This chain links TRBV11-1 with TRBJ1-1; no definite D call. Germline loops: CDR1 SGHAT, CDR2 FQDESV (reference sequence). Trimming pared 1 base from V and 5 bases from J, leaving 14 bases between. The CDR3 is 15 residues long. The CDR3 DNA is TGTGCCAGCAGCTTAGTGTACGGAGGGCGGACTGAAGCTTTCTTT. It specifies CASSLVYGGRTEAFF.

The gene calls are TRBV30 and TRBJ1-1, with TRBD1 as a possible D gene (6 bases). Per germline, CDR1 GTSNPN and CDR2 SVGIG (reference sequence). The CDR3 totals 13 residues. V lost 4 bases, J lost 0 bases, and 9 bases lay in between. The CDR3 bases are TGTGCCTGGACTACAGGGATGAACACTGAAGCTTTCTTT. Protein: CAWTTGMNTEAFF. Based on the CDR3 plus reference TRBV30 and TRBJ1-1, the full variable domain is SQTIHQWPATLVQPVGSPLSLECTVEGTSNPNLYWYRQAAGRGLQLLFYSVGIGQISSEVPQNLSASRPQDRQFILSSKKLLLSDSGFYLCAWTTGMNTEAFFGQGTRLTVV.

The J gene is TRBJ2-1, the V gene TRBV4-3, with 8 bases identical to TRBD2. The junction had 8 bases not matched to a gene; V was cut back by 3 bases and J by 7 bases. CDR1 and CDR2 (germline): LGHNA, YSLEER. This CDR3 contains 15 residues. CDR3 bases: TGCGCCAGCAGCCAGGGATTTAGCGGGGTGAATGAGCAGTTCTTC. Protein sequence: CASSQGFSGVNEQFF.

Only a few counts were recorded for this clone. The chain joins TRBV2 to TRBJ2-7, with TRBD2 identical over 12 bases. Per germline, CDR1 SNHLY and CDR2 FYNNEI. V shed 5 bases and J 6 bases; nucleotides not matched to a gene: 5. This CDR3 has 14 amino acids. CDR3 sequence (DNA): TGTGCCAGCAGTCTGACTAGCGGGAGAGCCGAGCAGTACTTC. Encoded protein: CASSLTSGRAEQYF.

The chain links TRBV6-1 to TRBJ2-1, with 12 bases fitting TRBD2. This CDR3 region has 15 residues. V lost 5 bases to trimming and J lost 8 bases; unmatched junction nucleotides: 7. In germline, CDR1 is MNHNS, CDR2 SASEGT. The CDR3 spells CASSPTSGSSYEQFF. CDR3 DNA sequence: TGTGCCAGCAGTCCGACTAGCGGGAGCTCCTATGAGCAGTTCTTC.

The CDR3 sequence: CASSDGTANQPQHF. In DNA form, the CDR3 reads TGTGCCAGCAGTGACGGGACAGCCAATCAGCCCCAGCATTTT. The chain recombines TRBV6-4 with TRBJ1-5; 7 bases are shared with TRBD1. CDR3 length: 14 residues. Looked up from germline, CDR1 is MRHNA and CDR2 is SNTAGT. The V gene end was trimmed by 2 bases and the J gene end by 3 bases; junction bases not matched to a gene: 1.

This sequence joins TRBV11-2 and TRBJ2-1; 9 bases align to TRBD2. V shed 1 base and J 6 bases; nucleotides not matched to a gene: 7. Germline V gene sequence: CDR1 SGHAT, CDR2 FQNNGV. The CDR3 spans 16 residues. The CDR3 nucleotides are TGTGCCAGCAGCTTAGTCTATAGCGGGAGCATCAATGAGCAGTTCTTC. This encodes CASSLVYSGSINEQFF.

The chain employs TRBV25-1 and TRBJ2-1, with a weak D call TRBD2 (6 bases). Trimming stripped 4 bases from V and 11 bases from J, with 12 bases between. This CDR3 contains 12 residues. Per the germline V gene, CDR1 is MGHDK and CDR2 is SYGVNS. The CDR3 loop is CASSVGRDQQFF. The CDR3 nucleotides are TGTGCCAGCAGTGTTGGGCGGGACCAGCAGTTCTTC.

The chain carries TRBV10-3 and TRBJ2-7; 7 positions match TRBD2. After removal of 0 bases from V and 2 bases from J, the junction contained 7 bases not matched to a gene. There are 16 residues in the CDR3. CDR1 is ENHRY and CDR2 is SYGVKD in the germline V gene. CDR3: CAISESTSGITYEQYF. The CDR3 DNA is TGTGCCATCAGTGAGTCTACGAGCGGGATCACCTACGAGCAGTACTTC.

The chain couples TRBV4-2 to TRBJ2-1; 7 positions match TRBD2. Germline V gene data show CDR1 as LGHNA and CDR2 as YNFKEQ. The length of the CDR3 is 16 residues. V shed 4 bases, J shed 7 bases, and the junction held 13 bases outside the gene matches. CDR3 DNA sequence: TGTGCCAGCAGCCGATACCTAGCGGAGGAGGGTAATGAGCAGTTCTTC. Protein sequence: CASSRYLAEEGNEQFF.

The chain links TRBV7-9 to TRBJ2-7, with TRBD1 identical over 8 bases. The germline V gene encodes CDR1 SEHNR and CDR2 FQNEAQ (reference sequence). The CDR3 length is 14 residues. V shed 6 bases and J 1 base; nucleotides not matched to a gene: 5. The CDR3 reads CASSARDRSYEQYF. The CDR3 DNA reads TGTGCCAGCAGTGCTCGGGACAGGTCCTACGAGCAGTACTTC.

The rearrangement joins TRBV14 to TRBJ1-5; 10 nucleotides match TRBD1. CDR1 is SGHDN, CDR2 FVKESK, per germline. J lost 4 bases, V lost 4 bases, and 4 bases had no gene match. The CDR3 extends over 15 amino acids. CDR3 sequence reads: CASSPRDRGNQPQHF. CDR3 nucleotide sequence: TGTGCCAGCAGCCCCCGGGACAGGGGTAATCAGCCCCAGCATTTT.

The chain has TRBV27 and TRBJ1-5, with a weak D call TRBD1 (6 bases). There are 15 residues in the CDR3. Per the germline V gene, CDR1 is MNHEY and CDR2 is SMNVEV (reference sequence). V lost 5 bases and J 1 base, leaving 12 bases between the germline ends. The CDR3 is CASSIGQLSNQPQHF. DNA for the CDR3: TGTGCCAGCAGTATAGGACAGCTAAGCAATCAGCCCCAGCATTTT.

The CDR3 nucleotides are TGTGCCAGCACCTCCGGGACAGGATTAAGCTATGGCTACACCTTC. It translates to CASTSGTGLSYGYTF. The chain carries TRBV28 and TRBJ1-2; the match to TRBD1 covers 8 bases. V lost 7 bases and J lost 4; bases outside the gene matches: 11. The CDR3 covers 15 residues. Germline lookup yields CDR1 MDHEN and CDR2 SYDVKM.

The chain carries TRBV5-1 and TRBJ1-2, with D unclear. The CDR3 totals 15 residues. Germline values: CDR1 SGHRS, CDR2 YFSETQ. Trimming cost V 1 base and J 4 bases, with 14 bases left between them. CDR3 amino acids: CASSLSKEASYGYTF. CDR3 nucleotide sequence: TGCGCCAGCAGCTTGTCAAAGGAGGCCTCCTATGGCTACACCTTC.

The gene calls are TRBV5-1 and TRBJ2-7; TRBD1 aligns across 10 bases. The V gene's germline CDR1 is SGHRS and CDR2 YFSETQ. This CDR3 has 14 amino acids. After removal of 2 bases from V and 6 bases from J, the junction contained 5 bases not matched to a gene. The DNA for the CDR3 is TGCGCCAGCAGCTTTAGCGACAGGGGGCTCGAGCAGTACTTC. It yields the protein CASSFSDRGLEQYF.

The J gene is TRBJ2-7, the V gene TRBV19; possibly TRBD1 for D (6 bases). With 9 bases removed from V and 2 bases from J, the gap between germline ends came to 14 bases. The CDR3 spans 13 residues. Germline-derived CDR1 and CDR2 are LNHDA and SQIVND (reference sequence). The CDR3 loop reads CASKEQGTYEQYF. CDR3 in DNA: TGTGCCAGCAAGGAACAGGGCACCTACGAGCAGTACTTC.